These 30 T cell receptor beta chains originate from one sample sequenced in a study of OX40 agonist ivuxolimab in advanced cancers. Sequenced by immunoSEQ multiplex PCR; TCRdb stores in-frame clones only, minus some. The sample holds tens of thousands of clones; about nine tenths are singletons and the top ten take 25% to 35%. Sample: CD4+ or CD8+ T cells sorted from blood, taken in a trial of the OX40 agonist ivuxolimab. The receptor source for this set is an adult with an advanced solid tumor such as melanoma, head and neck, liver or kidney cancer.

CDR3 coding DNA: TGTGCCAGTAGTAGCGGGGGGCCAAGCTCCTACGAGCAGTACTTC. Protein: CASSSGGPSSYEQYF. The chain employs TRBV19 and TRBJ2-7; 8 bases map to TRBD2. This CDR3 is 15 amino acids long. Germline CDR1 is LNHDA and CDR2 is SQIVND (reference sequence). V dropped 4 bases and J dropped 0; count of bases not matched to a gene: 5.

This clone was seen a single time. V and J are TRBV10-1 and TRBJ2-5; a possible D gene is TRBD1 (5 bases). The CDR3 loop spans 15 amino acids. Trimming took off 0 bases at V and 4 bases at J, with 12 bases between the two ends. Germline CDR1 is WNHNN and CDR2 is SYGVQD (reference sequence). The CDR3 reads CASSESPDRRETQYF. DNA of the CDR3: TGCGCCAGCAGTGAGTCCCCTGACAGACGAGAGACCCAGTACTTC.

The rearrangement links TRBV5-1 to TRBJ2-2; D is uncertain. Germline CDR1 SGHRS, CDR2 YFSETQ. With 1 base removed from V and 7 bases from J, the gap between germline ends came to 5 bases. The CDR3 is made up of 12 amino acids. The CDR3: CASSLTIGELFF. CDR3 coding DNA: TGCGCCAGCAGCTTGACGATCGGGGAGCTGTTTTTT.

The chain uses TRBV28 and TRBJ1-1; no definite D call. CDR3 size: 17 residues. Per the germline V gene, CDR1 is MDHEN and CDR2 is SYDVKM. V lost 5 bases, J lost 9 bases, and 28 bases lay in between. The CDR3 is CASSPSPVKGGRRKAFF. The CDR3 nucleotides read TGTGCCAGCAGTCCGTCTCCCGTGAAGGGCGGGAGAAGGAAAGCTTTCTTT.

This chain links TRBV5-8 with TRBJ1-6, with 9 bases identical to TRBD1. V gave up 5 bases and J gave up 10 bases; unmatched junction bases: 10. CDR1 and CDR2 (germline): SGHTS, YDEGEE. This CDR3 has 15 amino acids. DNA for the CDR3: TGTGCCAGCAGTCGAGGGGACAGGGTATACTCACCCCTCCACTTT. This codes for CASSRGDRVYSPLHF. The variable domain in full, completed from reference TRBV5-8 and TRBJ1-6, reads EAGVTQSPTHLIKTRGQQATLRCSPISGHTSVYWYQQALGLGLQFLLWYDEGEERNRGNFPPRFSGRQFPNYSSELNVNALELEDSALYLCASSRGDRVYSPLHFGNGTRLTVT.

This chain uses TRBV5-5 with TRBJ2-5; D is uncertain. The CDR3 covers 15 residues. Germline CDR1 and CDR2: SGHKS and YYEKEE (reference sequence). V gave up 1 base and J gave up 5 bases, with 15 bases separating them. The CDR3: CASSLTPSRAETQYF. In DNA, the CDR3 is TGTGCCAGCAGCTTGACCCCCAGTAGGGCGGAGACCCAGTACTTC. The full variable domain, its missing parts supplied by reference TRBV5-5 and TRBJ2-5, is DAGVTQSPTHLIKTRGQQVTLRCSPISGHKSVSWYQQVLGQGPQFIFQYYEKEERGRGNFPDRFSARQFPNYSSELNVNALLLGDSALYLCASSLTPSRAETQYFGPGTRLLVL.

The V gene is TRBV27, the J gene TRBJ2-7; D is possibly TRBD1 (6 bases). Deletions cut 6 bases from V and 7 bases from J, with 19 bases between. This CDR3 has 14 residues. Germline loops: CDR1 MNHEY, CDR2 SMNVEV (reference sequence). CDR3 sequence reads: CASSLGDNLGEQYF. In nucleotides, the CDR3 is TGTGCCAGCAGCCTAGGGGACAACCTGGGGGAGCAGTACTTC.

The V and J genes are TRBV11-2 and TRBJ2-2; D uncertain. The CDR3 totals 14 residues. V was shortened by 3 bases and J by 1 base, with 6 bases between the two germline ends. Germline V lookup: CDR1 SGHAT, CDR2 FQNNGV. DNA for the CDR3: TGTGCCAGCAGCTTGCACCTGAACACCGGGGAGCTGTTTTTT. This encodes CASSLHLNTGELFF.

The genes are TRBV7-9 and TRBJ2-7, with D possibly being TRBD1 (5 bases). The germline V and J ends were trimmed by 5 bases and 6 bases, with 17 bases remaining between them. The CDR3 loop spans 14 amino acids. Germline CDR1 reads SEHNR; CDR2 reads FQNEAQ (reference sequence). The CDR3: CASSPGHAGFEQYF. CDR3 bases: TGTGCCAGCAGCCCTGGACACGCTGGGTTCGAGCAGTACTTC.

The chain couples TRBV19 to TRBJ2-6; TRBD1 matches at 7 bases. Germline V gene data show CDR1 as LNHDA and CDR2 as SQIVND (reference sequence). Germline trimming cut 5 bases from V and 4 bases from J; bases unmatched to any gene: 2. The CDR3 runs 14 residues. DNA of the CDR3: TGTGCCAGTAGTGAGGGACAGGGGGCCAACGTCCTGACTTTC. Translated: CASSEGQGANVLTF.

This chain links TRBV6-1 with TRBJ2-7; perhaps TRBD1 as D (5 bases). CDR1 MNHNS and CDR2 SASEGT come from the germline V gene. The CDR3 has 15 residues. With 6 bases removed from V and 2 bases from J, the gap between germline ends came to 17 bases. CDR3 sequence (DNA): TGTGCCAGCAGGCCGACAGTTTGGGCCACCTACGAGCAGTACTTC. Protein product: CASRPTVWATYEQYF.

The V gene is TRBV5-1, the J gene TRBJ2-5, with 7 nucleotides matching TRBD2. With V trimmed by 1 base and J by 2 bases, 8 bases remained unmatched. Germline V gene sequence: CDR1 SGHRS, CDR2 YFSETQ. The length of the CDR3 is 16 residues. The CDR3 coding sequence is TGCGCCAGCAGCTTGAGCGTGCTGGGACTACAAGAGACCCAGTACTTC. Encoded protein: CASSLSVLGLQETQYF.

The chain combines TRBV6-6 with TRBJ1-3; D is unclear. The CDR3 runs 12 residues. V lost 4 bases to trimming and J lost 2 bases, with 3 bases between them. Germline values: CDR1 MNHNY, CDR2 SVGAGI (reference sequence). CDR3 loop: CASSSAGNTIYF. In DNA, the CDR3 is TGTGCCAGCAGTTCAGCTGGAAACACCATATATTTT.

This chain uses TRBV14 with TRBJ2-1; 13 bases are shared with TRBD2. The CDR3 spans 21 residues. The V and J ends lost 2 bases and 4 bases, in that order; junction bases with no gene match: 17. From germline, CDR1 is SGHDN and CDR2 FVKESK. The CDR3 sequence is CASSQLEFTGLAGDQYNEQFF. Written as DNA, the CDR3 is TGTGCCAGCAGCCAACTTGAATTTACAGGACTAGCGGGGGATCAGTACAATGAGCAGTTCTTC.

The chain carries TRBV28 and TRBJ2-7, with D hard to call. This CDR3 has 15 residues. CDR1 and CDR2 from the germline V gene are MDHEN and SYDVKM. V gave up 3 bases and J gave up 3 bases, with 15 bases separating them. The CDR3 loop reads CASSFKGFIGYEQYF. CDR3 bases: TGTGCCAGCAGTTTTAAAGGTTTTATAGGCTACGAGCAGTACTTC. The full variable domain, in which reference TRBV28 and TRBJ2-7 provide the parts outside the CDR3, is DVKVTQSSRYLVKRTGEKVFLECVQDMDHENMFWYRQDPGLGLRLIYFSYDVKMKEKGDIPEGYSVSREKKERFSLILESASTNQTSMYLCASSFKGFIGYEQYFGPGTRLTVT.

The genes are TRBV10-2 and TRBJ2-5; 9 nucleotides agree with TRBD1. Germline trimming cut 4 bases from V and 2 bases from J; bases unmatched to any gene: 5. CDR1 is WSHSY and CDR2 is SAAADI in the germline V gene. The CDR3 is 15 amino acids. Written as DNA, the CDR3 is TGCGCCAGCAGTGCGAGACAGGGGGGGCAAGAGACCCAGTACTTC. It codes for CASSARQGGQETQYF.

The chain has TRBV5-6 and TRBJ2-1; TRBD1 agrees at 8 bases. In germline, CDR1 is SGHDT, CDR2 YYEEEE. V was clipped by 0 bases and J by 3 bases; unmatched bases: 5. The CDR3 extends over 16 amino acids. The CDR3 nucleotides read TGTGCCAGCAGCTTGGCCCAGGGGGCCAACTACAATGAGCAGTTCTTC. Its protein is CASSLAQGANYNEQFF.

The V and J genes are TRBV5-5 and TRBJ1-1, with D possibly being TRBD1 (6 bases). The CDR3 is made up of 17 amino acids. V gave up 2 bases and J gave up 5 bases, with 22 bases separating them. Germline V CDR1 and CDR2: SGHKS, YYEKEE (reference sequence). The CDR3 protein is CASSLERTDVPTTEAFF. The CDR3 DNA follows: TGTGCCAGCAGCTTAGAAAGGACAGATGTCCCAACGACTGAAGCTTTCTTT.

The V call is TRBV7-3, the J call TRBJ2-6, with D perhaps TRBD1 (6 bases). The CDR3 has 15 amino acids. Germline V lookup: CDR1 SGHTA, CDR2 FQGTGA. The ends were cut back, 5 bases at V and 4 bases at J, with 12 bases in the middle. The CDR3 reads CASSPQGAGANVLTF. DNA of the CDR3: TGTGCCAGCAGCCCACAGGGAGCGGGGGCCAACGTCCTGACTTTC.

The chain employs TRBV5-1 and TRBJ2-5, with D tentatively TRBD1 (5 bases). CDR1 and CDR2 (germline): SGHRS, YFSETQ. The CDR3 covers 13 residues. Trimming removed 5 bases at V and 5 bases at J, with 13 bases between. The CDR3 loop is CASSAGPIETQYF. Written as DNA, the CDR3 is TGCGCCAGCAGTGCAGGGCCTATTGAGACCCAGTACTTC.

The V call is TRBV7-3, the J call TRBJ2-3; 8 nucleotides match TRBD2. Trimming at V came to 5 bases and at J to 4 bases, leaving 5 bases not matched to a gene. Germline loops: CDR1 SGHTA, CDR2 FQGTGA. This CDR3 comprises 14 residues. The CDR3 sequence is CASSPGLAPDTQYF. DNA for the CDR3: TGTGCCAGCAGCCCTGGACTAGCCCCAGATACGCAGTATTTT.

The chain is built from TRBV7-2 and TRBJ2-5; D gene ambiguous. V gave up 0 bases and J gave up 5 bases, with 7 bases separating them. The CDR3 has 13 amino acids. CDR1 and CDR2 from the germline V gene are SGHTA and FQGNSA. The CDR3: CASSLAGWETQYF. CDR3 sequence (DNA): TGTGCCAGCAGCTTAGCCGGGTGGGAGACCCAGTACTTC.

The CDR3 bases are TGTGCCAGCAGCTTAGGAGGGGAGGGCACTGAAGCTTTCTTT. It is translated as CASSLGGEGTEAFF. V and J are TRBV13 and TRBJ1-1, with D possibly matching TRBD1 (5 bases). Germline values: CDR1 PRHDT, CDR2 FYEKMQ (reference sequence). Trimming stripped 0 bases from V and 4 bases from J, with 9 bases between. CDR3 length: 14 residues.

This sequence joins TRBV7-9 and TRBJ1-2; D unresolved. The CDR3 contains 15 residues. Germline CDR1 reads SEHNR; CDR2 reads FQNEAQ (reference sequence). Trimming took 3 bases from V and 5 from J, leaving 16 bases between them. The CDR3 nucleotides are TGTGCCAGCAGCTTCACTTTGGCAGCTTCTTATGGCTACACCTTC. It is translated as CASSFTLAASYGYTF.

This clone occurred a few times. The gene calls are TRBV5-5 and TRBJ1-2, with D unresolved. Germline loops: CDR1 SGHKS, CDR2 YYEKEE (reference sequence). Trimming removed 3 bases at V and 0 bases at J, with 6 bases between. The CDR3 runs 13 residues. The CDR3 DNA reads as TGTGCCAGCAGCTCCGGACCTAACTATGGCTACACCTTC. Translated, it gives CASSSGPNYGYTF.

The V call is TRBV5-5, the J call TRBJ2-3, with a tentative D call TRBD2 (5 bases). The CDR3 totals 14 residues. The germline V gene encodes CDR1 SGHKS and CDR2 YYEKEE (reference sequence). Trimming took off 0 bases at V and 4 bases at J, with 9 bases between the two ends. Here the CDR3 DNA reads TGTGCCAGCAGCTTGGGGGGAGACGCAGATACGCAGTATTTT. It encodes CASSLGGDADTQYF.

The chain is built from TRBV12-5 and TRBJ2-2, with TRBD2 matching 8 bases. The CDR3 is 17 residues long. The V gene's germline CDR1 is LGHNT and CDR2 FRNRAP. V was pared by 1 base and J by 5 bases, with 9 bases of the junction left unmatched. The CDR3 DNA sequence: TGTGCTAGTGGTTTGGGGATTGGTAGCGGGACGACCGGGGAGCTGTTTTTT. Its protein product is CASGLGIGSGTTGELFF.

The rearrangement links TRBV6-5 to TRBJ2-3; D remains ambiguous. In germline, CDR1 is MNHEY, CDR2 SVGAGI. CDR3 length: 12 amino acids. Trimming stripped 6 bases from V and 5 bases from J, with 9 bases between. CDR3: CASRNRRDTQYF. The CDR3, as DNA: TGTGCCAGCAGGAACAGACGAGATACGCAGTATTTT.

The chain links TRBV28 to TRBJ2-7; 9 nucleotides line up with TRBD1. The trim removed 6 bases at V and 5 bases at J, leaving 11 bases unmatched. Germline CDR1 and CDR2: MDHEN and SYDVKM. The CDR3 runs 15 residues. The CDR3 DNA follows: TGTGCCAGCAGAGCCTCCACAGGGGGCGGGGACGAGCAGTACTTC. Its translation is CASRASTGGGDEQYF.

The gene calls are TRBV13 and TRBJ2-5, with D perhaps TRBD1 or TRBD2 (6 bases each). The germline gives CDR1 PRHDT, CDR2 FYEKMQ (reference sequence). CDR3 length: 13 amino acids. V lost 5 bases to trimming and J lost 2 bases, with 9 bases between them. DNA for the CDR3: TGTGCCAGCAGCAGGGGGGCGCAAGAGACCCAGTACTTC. It specifies CASSRGAQETQYF.